This T cell receptor (beta chain) was retrieved from a study of esophageal squamous cell carcinoma under preoperative chemotherapy. The time point here: after preoperative PTX-NDP chemotherapy. Before surgery, patients were given preoperative paclitaxel-nedaplatin chemotherapy. MiXCR, run by TCRdb on the PCR reads, gives a single entry per CDR3 protein. The sample lists 34,000 or so distinct CDR3 sequences, around 50% occurring once. This CDR3 region has 16 residues. The germline CDR1 and CDR2 sequences are MGHRA and YSYEKL. V lost 3 bases to trimming and J lost 0 bases, with 9 bases between them. The specimen was obtained from a patient given preoperative chemotherapy. This TCR was recovered from a human donor with esophageal squamous cell carcinoma. The donor label of this sample is uncertain. The V and J genes are TRBV4-1 and TRBJ2-6; TRBD1 might be the D (5 bases). The CDR3: CASSQTAGSGANVLTF. CDR3 DNA sequence: TGCGCCAGCAGCCAGACAGCAGGCTCTGGGGCCAACGTCCTGACTTTC.